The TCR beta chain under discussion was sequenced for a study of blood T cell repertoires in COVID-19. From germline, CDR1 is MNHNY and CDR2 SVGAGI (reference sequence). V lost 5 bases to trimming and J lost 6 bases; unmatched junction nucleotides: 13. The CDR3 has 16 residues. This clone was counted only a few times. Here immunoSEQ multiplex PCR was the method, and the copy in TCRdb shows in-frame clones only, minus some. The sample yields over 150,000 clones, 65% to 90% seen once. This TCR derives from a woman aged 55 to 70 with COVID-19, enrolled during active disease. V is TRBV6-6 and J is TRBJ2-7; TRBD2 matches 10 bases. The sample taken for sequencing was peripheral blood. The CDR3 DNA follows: TGTGCCAGCAGTCAACCGACTAGCGGGCCCGCGGTCGAGCAGTACTTC. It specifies CASSQPTSGPAVEQYF.